Shown below are 23 T cell receptor beta chains from a single sample sequenced in a study of blood T cell repertoires in COVID-19. Repertoires were generated with immunoSEQ multiplex PCR, while TCRdb's copy carries only in-frame clones and drops some. The sample holds about 220,000 clones, 75% to 85% seen once. The material sequenced was peripheral blood. The receptors shown here come from a woman aged 70-85 years with COVID-19, enrolled during active disease.

This sequence joins TRBV7-9 and TRBJ2-5, with 16 positions matching TRBD2. J lost 4 bases, V lost 8 bases, and 1 base had no gene match. The CDR3 has 14 amino acids. From germline, CDR1 is SEHNR and CDR2 FQNEAQ (reference sequence). CDR3 coding DNA: TGTGCCAGCGGGACTAGCGGGAGGGGAGAGACCCAGTACTTC. Its protein product is CASGTSGRGETQYF.

J is TRBJ2-5 and V is TRBV11-3; no definite D call. In germline, CDR1 is SGHNT, CDR2 YENEEA. V was shortened by 1 base and J by 2 bases, with 5 bases between the two germline ends. The CDR3 contains 13 residues. The CDR3 DNA sequence: TGTGCCAGCAGCTTAGGAACACAAGAGACCCAGTACTTC. Encoded protein: CASSLGTQETQYF.

The chain carries TRBV5-1 and TRBJ2-3, with TRBD2 matching 7 bases. Germline values: CDR1 SGHRS, CDR2 YFSETQ. The CDR3 totals 16 residues. V lost 4 bases and J lost 4; bases outside the gene matches: 12. The CDR3 sequence is CASSPPVRELPDTQYF. CDR3 bases: TGCGCCAGCAGCCCGCCTGTGCGGGAGCTCCCAGATACGCAGTATTTT. Using reference TRBV5-1 and TRBJ2-3 for the parts outside the CDR3, the full variable domain is KAGVTQTPRYLIKTRGQQVTLSCSPISGHRSVSWYQQTPGQGLQFLFEYFSETQRNKGNFPGRFSGRQFSNSRSEMNVSTLELGDSALYLCASSPPVRELPDTQYFGPGTRLTVL.

V usage is TRBV19 and J usage is TRBJ2-7; 7 positions agree with TRBD1. Germline trimming cut 3 bases from V and 2 bases from J; bases unmatched to any gene: 7. This CDR3 is built from 15 residues. Germline CDR1 is LNHDA and CDR2 is SQIVND (reference sequence). The CDR3 loop reads CASSIGQVAAYEQYF. The CDR3 coding sequence is TGTGCCAGTAGTATTGGACAGGTCGCGGCCTACGAGCAGTACTTC.

A note on this clone: Mismatch with germline at one junction end may stem from a read error. J is TRBJ2-5 and V is TRBV7-7; 12 bases are shared with TRBD1. CDR3 length: 15 amino acids. Germline assignment: CDR1 SSHAT and CDR2 FNYEAQ (reference sequence). CDR3 sequence: CASSFGTGGLETQYF. CDR3 sequence (DNA): TGTGCTAGCAGCTTTGGGACAGGGGGCCTTGAGACCCAGTACTTC.

The chain has TRBV6-5 and TRBJ1-3; D not certain. Trimming removed 2 bases at V and 4 bases at J, with 9 bases between. Germline values: CDR1 MNHEY, CDR2 SVGAGI. The CDR3 consists of 14 residues. CDR3: CASSYREAGNTIYF. Written as DNA, the CDR3 is TGTGCCAGCAGTTACAGGGAGGCCGGAAACACCATATATTTT.

The chain couples TRBV30 to TRBJ1-1, with D tentatively TRBD1 (6 bases). The CDR3 runs to 12 residues. Germline CDR1 and CDR2: GTSNPN and SVGIG (reference sequence). Trimming removed 5 bases at V and 3 bases at J, with 10 bases between. CDR3 residues: CAWGHRDTEAFF. CDR3 sequence (DNA): TGTGCCTGGGGACACAGGGACACTGAAGCTTTCTTT.

This sequence joins TRBV19 and TRBJ2-7, with 7 bases that match TRBD2. The V gene's germline CDR1 is LNHDA and CDR2 SQIVND (reference sequence). V was pared by 3 bases and J by 2 bases, with 10 bases of the junction left unmatched. The length of the CDR3 is 16 residues. The DNA of the CDR3 is TGTGCCAGTAGTATTAGCGGGCACGCCGACCCCTACGAGCAGTACTTC. Protein product: CASSISGHADPYEQYF. The full variable domain, its missing parts supplied by reference TRBV19 and TRBJ2-7, is DGGITQSPKYLFRKEGQNVTLSCEQNLNHDAMYWYRQDPGQGLRLIYYSQIVNDFQKGDIAEGYSVSREKKESFPLTVTSAQKNPTAFYLCASSISGHADPYEQYFGPGTRLTVT.

The V and J genes are TRBV6-2 or TRBV6-3 and TRBJ1-2; 8 positions agree with TRBD1. V was pared by 2 bases and J by 2 bases, with 4 bases of the junction left unmatched. Germline assignment: CDR1 MNHEY and CDR2 SVGEGT. The CDR3 extends over 15 amino acids. The CDR3 bases are TGTGCCAGCAGTTACCCGGGACAGGCAAACTATGGCTACACCTTC. Protein: CASSYPGQANYGYTF.

The V and J genes are TRBV3-1 (or the pseudogene TRBV3-2) and TRBJ2-7; D is perhaps TRBD2 (6 bases). The V gene's germline CDR1 is LGHDT and CDR2 YNNKEL (reference sequence). Trimming cost V 1 base and J 1 base, with 11 bases left between them. CDR3 length equals 15 residues. The CDR3: CASSQGGVASYEQYF. CDR3 DNA: TGTGCCAGCAGCCAAGGGGGGGTGGCTTCCTACGAGCAGTACTTC.

This sequence joins TRBV5-1 and TRBJ1-2; D gene unclear. Germline CDR1 SGHRS, CDR2 YFSETQ. V gave up 4 bases and J gave up 3 bases, with 16 bases separating them. This CDR3 region has 15 residues. The CDR3 region is CASSVSPSEHYGYTF. The CDR3 DNA reads TGCGCCAGCAGCGTGTCGCCCAGCGAACACTATGGCTACACCTTC.

This clone has just a few counts. This chain links TRBV12-2 with TRBJ2-2; no DNA check was done on the table's D call, TRBD2. TRBV12-2 is shown as a pseudogene. This CDR3 comprises 19 residues. The CDR3 nucleotides read TGTGCAAGTCGCCGCCGGTGTGGAGCGGGGGGACCGAACACCGGGGAGCTGTTTTTT. Translated, it gives CASRRRCGAGGPNTGELFF.

The genes are TRBV20-1 and TRBJ1-1; D unresolved. The V and J ends lost 2 bases and 11 bases respectively, with 9 bases between them. CDR1 is DFQATT, CDR2 SNEGSKA, per germline (reference sequence). The CDR3 consists of 10 residues. In DNA form, the CDR3 reads TGCAGTGCTAGACCTGGCCAGGCTTTCTTT. Translated, it gives CSARPGQAFF.

V is TRBV19 and J is TRBJ1-1; maybe TRBD1 (5 bases). Trimming stripped 7 bases from V and 2 bases from J, with 23 bases between. The CDR3 totals 17 residues. Germline lookup yields CDR1 LNHDA and CDR2 SQIVND (reference sequence). Written as DNA, the CDR3 is TGTGCCAGTACCGGAGACCCAGGGTTAGGTTCTAACACTGAAGCTTTCTTT. This gives the protein CASTGDPGLGSNTEAFF.

This clone was observed a single time. The chain recombines TRBV7-2 with TRBJ2-5; D remains ambiguous. The CDR3 is 13 residues long. The germline V gene has CDR1 SGHTA and CDR2 FQGNSA. V lost 3 bases and J 3 bases, leaving 8 bases between the germline ends. CDR3 coding DNA: TGTGCCAGCAGCTTCGAGAGGAAAGAGACCCAGTACTTC. Translation: CASSFERKETQYF.

The CDR3 DNA reads TGTGCCAGCAGCCAACCCACTGGGGGGACAGGGGCTGTTGTTACCTTC. This gives the protein CASSQPTGGTGAVVTF. V gene TRBV3-1 (or the pseudogene TRBV3-2) combines with J gene TRBJ1-2; 10 bases agree with TRBD1. Germline values: CDR1 LGHDT, CDR2 YNNKEL (reference sequence). V was pared by 2 bases and J by 14 bases, with 17 bases of the junction left unmatched. The CDR3 has 16 residues.

This clone appeared a single time. CDR3 DNA: TGTGCCAGCAGTTTATATGAGGGGGCGCGTGGAAACACCATATATTTT. Its translation: CASSLYEGARGNTIYF. This chain connects TRBV28 to TRBJ1-3; 7 positions match TRBD1. J was trimmed by 3 bases and V by 1 base; bases with no gene match: 6. CDR1 and CDR2 (germline): MDHEN, SYDVKM. The CDR3 spans 16 residues.

The chain uses TRBV18 and TRBJ2-3, with 9 bases matching TRBD2. Looked up from germline, CDR1 is KGHSH and CDR2 is LQKENI. CDR3 length: 14 residues. The V gene end was trimmed by 1 base and the J gene end by 9 bases; junction bases not matched to a gene: 5. CDR3 in amino acids: CASSPLAGEGTQYF. CDR3 nucleotide sequence: TGTGCCAGCTCACCACTAGCGGGGGAAGGCACGCAGTATTTT.

This clone has just a few counts. The chain uses TRBV12-3 or TRBV12-4 and TRBJ1-4; weak D call: TRBD1 (5 bases). This CDR3 spans 13 amino acids. Trimming pared 6 bases from V and 7 bases from J, leaving 12 bases between. The CDR3 here is CASRVGTVEKLFF. CDR3 in DNA: TGTGCCAGCAGGGTAGGGACTGTTGAAAAACTGTTTTTT.

The chain employs TRBV4-1 and TRBJ2-3, with D possibly TRBD1 on 5 matching bases. The CDR3 totals 15 residues. CDR1 is MGHRA and CDR2 is YSYEKL in the germline V gene. Trimming shortened V by 3 bases and J by 3 bases, and 13 bases separated the two germline ends. CDR3 nucleotide sequence: TGCGCCAGCAGCCAGAATCAGGGTAGTACAGATACGCAGTATTTT. This sequence encodes CASSQNQGSTDTQYF.

This sequence joins TRBV19 and TRBJ1-4; D remains ambiguous. Between the trimmed V and J ends, which lost 3 bases and 4 bases, there was a span of 6 bases. The CDR3 consists of 13 residues. CDR1 is LNHDA and CDR2 is SQIVND in the germline V gene (reference sequence). CDR3 sequence reads: CASSINGNEKLFF. For the CDR3, the DNA is TGTGCCAGTAGTATCAACGGTAATGAAAAACTGTTTTTT.

The CDR3 coding sequence is TGCGCCAGCAGCCCCAATACATGGCGGGAGGGGGGGAATGAGCAGTTCTTC. This sequence encodes CASSPNTWREGGNEQFF. The genes are TRBV4-1 and TRBJ2-1; the match to TRBD2 covers 9 bases. Unmatched junction bases numbered 14, after V lost 4 bases and J lost 7 bases. Germline loops: CDR1 MGHRA, CDR2 YSYEKL. This CDR3 is built from 17 residues.

V usage is TRBV7-9 and J usage is TRBJ2-1; TRBD1 matches 9 bases. The CDR3 covers 16 residues. J was trimmed by 7 bases and V by 5 bases; bases with no gene match: 12. The germline gives CDR1 SEHNR, CDR2 FQNEAQ (reference sequence). The CDR3 region has the DNA TGTGCCAGCAGCCAATTTTTACAGGGGGCGAGTAATGAGCAGTTCTTC. It specifies CASSQFLQGASNEQFF. The entire variable domain, with the rest obtained from reference TRBV7-9 and TRBJ2-1, is as follows: DTGVSQNPRHKITKRGQNVTFRCDPISEHNRLYWYRQTLGQGPEFLTYFQNEAQLEKSRLLSDRFSAERPKGSFSTLEIQRTEQGDSAMYLCASSQFLQGASNEQFFGPGTRLTVL.